Detailed here is one TCR beta chain. Cohort assignment relied on participant-reported clinical history. Original methodology: From reference gene primer amplification, estimates of nucleated cell counts were derived. TCRdb's table, derived via immunoSEQ multiplex PCR, lists solely in-frame clones and lacks some. Clonal size and the V and J genes are those of that table, whereas D and trimming came from the DNA. Here the sample spans a few hundred thousand clones, roughly four fifths being singletons. These data are taken from a study of blood T cell repertoires in COVID-19. Study context: Whether acute or convalescent, the COVID-19 samples came from the United States, Italy and Spain. Sources were T cells, B-cell-depleted T cells, or PBMCs; the material itself was cDNA or gDNA.

The origin of this receptor is a man under 40 with acute COVID-19. The sequenced sample consisted of PBMCs or T cells enriched from blood (not recorded which).

The CDR3, as DNA: TGTGCCAGCAGTGTTTGGCACAATAGCAATCAGCCCCAGCATTTT. This encodes CASSVWHNSNQPQHF. The chain links TRBV6-4 to TRBJ1-5; D ambiguous. The germline V gene encodes CDR1 MRHNA and CDR2 SNTAGT. The CDR3 totals 15 residues. Trimming pared 4 bases from V and 0 bases from J, leaving 10 bases between.